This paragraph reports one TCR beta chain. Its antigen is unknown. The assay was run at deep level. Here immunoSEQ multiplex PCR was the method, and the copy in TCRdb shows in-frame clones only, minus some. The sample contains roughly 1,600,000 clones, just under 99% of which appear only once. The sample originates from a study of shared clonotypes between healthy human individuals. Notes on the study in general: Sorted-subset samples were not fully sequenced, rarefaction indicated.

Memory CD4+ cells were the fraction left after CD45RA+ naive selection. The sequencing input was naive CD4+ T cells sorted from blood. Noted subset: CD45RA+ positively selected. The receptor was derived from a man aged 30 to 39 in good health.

Written as DNA, the CDR3 is TGTGCCAGCAGCTCTAGCGCTGCGAACACCGGGGAGCTGTTTTTT. As protein: CASSSSAANTGELFF. The chain is built from TRBV7-9 and TRBJ2-2, with a possible D match to TRBD2 (6 bases). Trimming shortened V by 4 bases and J by 0 bases, and 9 bases separated the two germline ends. The CDR3 extends over 15 amino acids. In germline, CDR1 is SEHNR, CDR2 FQNEAQ (reference sequence).